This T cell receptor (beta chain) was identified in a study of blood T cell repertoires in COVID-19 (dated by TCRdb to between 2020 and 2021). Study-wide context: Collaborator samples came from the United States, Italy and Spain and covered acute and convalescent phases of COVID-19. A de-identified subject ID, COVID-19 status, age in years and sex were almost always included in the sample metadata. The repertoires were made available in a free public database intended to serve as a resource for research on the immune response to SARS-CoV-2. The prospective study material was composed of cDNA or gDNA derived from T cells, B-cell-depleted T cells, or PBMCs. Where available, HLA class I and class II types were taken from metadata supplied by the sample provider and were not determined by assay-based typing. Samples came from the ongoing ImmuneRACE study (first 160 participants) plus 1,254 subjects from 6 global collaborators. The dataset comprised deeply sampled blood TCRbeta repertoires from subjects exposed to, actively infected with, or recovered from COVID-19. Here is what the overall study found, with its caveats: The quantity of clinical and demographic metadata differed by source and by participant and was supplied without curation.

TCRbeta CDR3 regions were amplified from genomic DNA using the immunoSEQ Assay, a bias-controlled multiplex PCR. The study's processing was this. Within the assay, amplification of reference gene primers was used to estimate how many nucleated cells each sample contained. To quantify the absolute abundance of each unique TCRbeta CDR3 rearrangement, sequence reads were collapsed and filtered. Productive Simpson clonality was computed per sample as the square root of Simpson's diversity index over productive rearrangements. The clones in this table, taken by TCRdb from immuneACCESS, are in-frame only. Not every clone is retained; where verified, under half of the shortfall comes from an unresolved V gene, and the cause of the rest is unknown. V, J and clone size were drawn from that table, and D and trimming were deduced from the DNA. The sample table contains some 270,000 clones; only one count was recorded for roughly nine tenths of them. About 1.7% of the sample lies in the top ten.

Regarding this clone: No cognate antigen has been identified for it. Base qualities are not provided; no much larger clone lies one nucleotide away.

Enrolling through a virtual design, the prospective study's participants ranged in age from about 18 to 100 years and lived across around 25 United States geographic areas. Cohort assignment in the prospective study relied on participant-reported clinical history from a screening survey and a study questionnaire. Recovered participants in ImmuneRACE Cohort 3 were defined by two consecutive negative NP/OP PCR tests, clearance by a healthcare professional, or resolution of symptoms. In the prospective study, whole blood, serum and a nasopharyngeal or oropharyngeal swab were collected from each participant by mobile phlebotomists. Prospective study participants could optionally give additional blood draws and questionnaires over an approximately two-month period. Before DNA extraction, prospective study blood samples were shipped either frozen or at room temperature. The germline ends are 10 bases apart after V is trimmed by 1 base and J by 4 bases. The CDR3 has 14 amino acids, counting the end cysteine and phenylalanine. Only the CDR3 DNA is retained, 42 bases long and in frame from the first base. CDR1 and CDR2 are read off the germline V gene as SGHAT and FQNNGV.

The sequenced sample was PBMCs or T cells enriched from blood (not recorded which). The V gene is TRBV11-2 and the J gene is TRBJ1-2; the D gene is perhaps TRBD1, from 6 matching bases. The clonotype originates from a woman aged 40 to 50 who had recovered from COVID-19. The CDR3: CASSLGTGTYGYTF. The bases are TGTGCCAGCAGCTTAGGAACAGGGACCTATGGCTACACCTTC. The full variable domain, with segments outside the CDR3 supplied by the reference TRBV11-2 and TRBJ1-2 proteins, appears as EAGVAQSPRYKIIEKRQSVAFWCNPISGHATLYWYQQILGQGPKLLIQFQNNGVVDDSQLPKDRFSAERLKGVDSTLKIQPAKLEDSAVYLCASSLGTGTYGYTFGSGTRLTVV.